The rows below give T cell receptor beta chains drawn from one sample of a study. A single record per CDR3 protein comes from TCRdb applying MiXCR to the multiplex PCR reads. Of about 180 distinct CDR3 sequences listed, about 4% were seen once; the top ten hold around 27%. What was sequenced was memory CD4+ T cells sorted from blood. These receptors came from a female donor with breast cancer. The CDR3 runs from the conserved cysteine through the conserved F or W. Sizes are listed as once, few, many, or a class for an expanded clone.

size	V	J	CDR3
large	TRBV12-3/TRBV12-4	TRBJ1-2	CASSSDRDYGYTF
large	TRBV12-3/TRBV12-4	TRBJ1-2	CASSSQTGNYGYTF
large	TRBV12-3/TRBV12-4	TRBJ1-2	CASRRQGTNYGYTF
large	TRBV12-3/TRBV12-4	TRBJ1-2	CASQSIGYGYTF
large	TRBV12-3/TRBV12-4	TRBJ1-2	CASSSPGTLDYGYTF
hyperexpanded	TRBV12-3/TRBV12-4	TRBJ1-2	CASSLRGTNYGYTF
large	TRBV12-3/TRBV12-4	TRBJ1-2	CASSLGPQRGLRLNYGYTF
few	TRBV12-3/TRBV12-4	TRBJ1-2	CASTDIRDNYGYTF
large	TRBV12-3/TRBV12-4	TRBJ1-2	CASSLGQNYGYTF
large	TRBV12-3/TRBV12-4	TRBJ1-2	CASSPGLDYGYTF
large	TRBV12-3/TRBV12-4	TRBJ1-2	CASSRRGPGYTF
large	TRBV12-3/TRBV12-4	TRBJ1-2	CASSFGGARGYTF
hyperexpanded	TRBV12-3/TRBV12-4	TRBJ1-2	CASTTSQEGLGGYTF
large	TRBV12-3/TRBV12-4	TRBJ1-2	CASSFDSDYYGYTF